The clone carrying this TCR beta chain has only one observation. Trimming pared 6 bases from V and 4 bases from J, leaving 22 bases between. The CDR3 has 16 residues. TCRdb used MiXCR to reprocess the 5' RACE reads, holding one entry per CDR3 protein. This sample carries approximately 77,000 distinct CDR3 sequences, 10% to 15% of them seen once, and the ten largest clones take about 3%. This specimen comes from a study of early T cells in non-severe SARS-CoV-2 infection. Sequenced: whole blood. The chain couples TRBV12-3 or TRBV12-4 to TRBJ2-7; weak D call: TRBD1 (6 bases). This sequence was found in an adult who was a healthcare worker with PCR-confirmed SARS-CoV-2 infection or an uninfected control (not recorded which). CDR3 in DNA: TGTGCCAGCAGCTCGAGGACAGCCCAAATTTTATACGAGCAGTACTTC. Translation gives CASSSRTAQILYEQYF.